This paragraph reports one T cell receptor (beta chain). Authors' data handling: The assay estimated nucleated cells by amplifying reference gene primers. Generated by immunoSEQ multiplex PCR, the TCRdb table keeps only in-frame clones and is missing some. The V and J calls and clone size are taken from that table; D and trimming were inferred from the DNA. The sample contains under 450,000 clones, approximately 86% of which appear only once. The data were obtained in a study of blood T cell repertoires in COVID-19. About the study: T cells, B-cell-depleted T cells, or PBMCs supplied cDNA or gDNA.

Seattle patients were enrolled during active infection and followed longitudinally. The origin of this receptor is a woman aged 55 to 70 with COVID-19, enrolled during active disease. Material for sequencing was peripheral blood.

In nucleotides, the CDR3 is TGTGCCAGCAGCCAAGTCGTCGGCGGGGGGCCGGTTTACGAGCAGTACTTC. Its translation is CASSQVVGGGPVYEQYF. The gene calls are TRBV14 and TRBJ2-7, with 8 bases lining up with TRBD2. The ends lost 1 base at V and 4 bases at J; junction bases unmatched: 12. CDR1 is SGHDN and CDR2 is FVKESK in the germline V gene. CDR3 size: 17 residues.